The rows below give T cell receptor beta chains drawn from one sample of a study of blood T cell repertoires in COVID-19. Repertoires were generated with immunoSEQ multiplex PCR, while TCRdb's copy carries only in-frame clones and drops some. The sample lists some 140,000 clones; approximately 84% were seen once. Sequences were obtained from PBMCs or T cells enriched from blood (not recorded which). The receptors were sampled from a man aged 40-55 years with acute COVID-19. The CDR3 runs from the conserved cysteine through the conserved F or W. The order of the fields is J gene, V gene, clone size, CDR3 protein. The listing skips clone size in some rows; elsewhere it reads once, few, many or a size class.

J gene: TRBJ2-1; V gene: TRBV29-1; clone size: .; CDR3 protein: CSVGGGESSYNEQFF
J gene: TRBJ2-3; V gene: TRBV28; clone size: .; CDR3 protein: CASSSTSAATDTQYF
J gene: TRBJ2-1; V gene: TRBV13; clone size: .; CDR3 protein: CASSARTGFYNEQFF
J gene: TRBJ1-6; V gene: TRBV5-4; clone size: few; CDR3 protein: CASSPDRASSYNSPLHF
J gene: TRBJ1-2; V gene: TRBV19; clone size: .; CDR3 protein: CASSSAGGIYGYTF
J gene: TRBJ1-6; V gene: TRBV10-3; clone size: .; CDR3 protein: CAISESGGQGSYNSPLHF
J gene: TRBJ2-5; V gene: TRBV4-3; clone size: .; CDR3 protein: CASSQSPGGGETQYF
J gene: TRBJ2-7; V gene: TRBV7-8; clone size: .; CDR3 protein: CASSLAGLVLYEQYF
J gene: TRBJ1-1; V gene: TRBV19; clone size: once; CDR3 protein: CASSIDNRQGTLNTEAFF
J gene: TRBJ2-7; V gene: TRBV18; clone size: .; CDR3 protein: CASSILSGTSGYEQYF
J gene: TRBJ2-1; V gene: TRBV29-1; clone size: .; CDR3 protein: CSAGTSGRAEQFF
J gene: TRBJ1-2; V gene: TRBV19; clone size: .; CDR3 protein: CDLAGNYGYTF
J gene: TRBJ2-7; V gene: TRBV30; clone size: .; CDR3 protein: CAWKRQGAYEQYF
J gene: TRBJ2-3; V gene: TRBV10-1; clone size: few; CDR3 protein: CASSESTSTGADTQYF
J gene: TRBJ2-1; V gene: TRBV2; clone size: .; CDR3 protein: CASTVGQGSGEQFF
J gene: TRBJ2-5; V gene: TRBV7-9; clone size: few; CDR3 protein: CASSLFSEETQYF
J gene: TRBJ2-2; V gene: TRBV12-2; clone size: .; CDR3 protein: CASRLGSGTSQGWGELFF
J gene: TRBJ2-3; V gene: TRBV9; clone size: once; CDR3 protein: CASRAGPVPDTQYF
J gene: TRBJ2-1; V gene: TRBV4-2; clone size: .; CDR3 protein: CASSHVGDNEQFF
J gene: TRBJ1-5; V gene: TRBV6-1; clone size: .; CDR3 protein: CASSDTGRNQPQHF
J gene: TRBJ2-3; V gene: TRBV29-1; clone size: .; CDR3 protein: CSATGTHTDTQYF
J gene: TRBJ2-7; V gene: TRBV5-6; clone size: .; CDR3 protein: CASSLGLANEQYF
J gene: TRBJ1-1; V gene: TRBV7-9; clone size: .; CDR3 protein: CASSLLYNTEAFF
J gene: TRBJ1-4; V gene: TRBV7-2; clone size: .; CDR3 protein: CASSSPVSDEKLFF
J gene: TRBJ1-3; V gene: TRBV5-6; clone size: .; CDR3 protein: CASSLRRGSSFGNTIYF
J gene: TRBJ1-2; V gene: TRBV19; clone size: .; CDR3 protein: CASGQLSYGYTF